This T cell receptor beta chain was found in a study of blood T cell repertoires in COVID-19. The length of the CDR3 is 15 residues. Per the germline V gene, CDR1 is LGHNA and CDR2 is YNFKEQ. The J segment lost 4 bases and the V segment lost 4 bases, leaving 5 bases of the junction unmatched. This table comes from immunoSEQ multiplex PCR, and its TCRdb copy is limited to in-frame clones, with some not included. The sample includes a few hundred thousand clones, 83% of them seen just once. The chain links TRBV4-2 to TRBJ2-7; 12 positions agree with TRBD2. Sequenced sample: peripheral blood. The sequence came from a man aged 50 to 59 with active or convalescent COVID-19. The CDR3 DNA reads as TGTGCCAGCAGCCCTGGACTAGCGGGATTTTACGAGCAGTACTTC. Amino acid sequence: CASSPGLAGFYEQYF.